Presented here are 27 T cell receptor beta chains from one specimen sequenced in a study of blood T cell repertoires in COVID-19. This table comes from immunoSEQ multiplex PCR, and its TCRdb copy is limited to in-frame clones, with some not included. The data contain 250,000 to 300,000 clones, 85% of them singletons. Sequenced material: peripheral blood. These receptors originate from a man aged 50-60 years with active or convalescent COVID-19.

The V and J genes are TRBV4-3 and TRBJ1-1, with TRBD1 matching 11 bases. Germline CDR1 LGHNA, CDR2 YSLEER. Germline trimming cut 4 bases from V and 7 bases from J; bases unmatched to any gene: 5. The length of the CDR3 is 14 residues. The CDR3 DNA reads as TGCGCCAGCAGCCTGGGACAGGGGGAGAGTGAAGCTTTCTTT. Its translation: CASSLGQGESEAFF.

The chain joins TRBV6-6 to TRBJ2-5, with TRBD2 matching 8 bases. The CDR3 extends over 20 amino acids. Germline lookup yields CDR1 MNHNY and CDR2 SVGAGI (reference sequence). V lost 6 bases, J lost 0 bases, and 21 bases stayed unmatched. The DNA of the CDR3 is TGTGCCAGCAGCCCCCGAGGGTTAGCGGGACGATCCAGGTACCAAGAGACCCAGTACTTC. As protein: CASSPRGLAGRSRYQETQYF.

This chain joins TRBV6-6 and TRBJ1-1; 10 nucleotides line up with TRBD1. The CDR3 sequence is 15 residues long. V was clipped by 7 bases and J by 5 bases; unmatched bases: 10. Germline lookup yields CDR1 MNHNY and CDR2 SVGAGI (reference sequence). CDR3 nucleotide sequence: TGTGCCAGCACCAACGCGGACAGGGGGAGGACTGAAGCTTTCTTT. Translating it yields CASTNADRGRTEAFF.

This sequence joins TRBV10-2 and TRBJ2-7; 8 bases line up with TRBD2. Per germline, CDR1 WSHSY and CDR2 SAAADI. After removal of 4 bases from V and 3 bases from J, the junction contained 5 bases not matched to a gene. The CDR3 length is 14 residues. The CDR3 sequence: CASSGGTSVYEQYF. The CDR3 DNA reads as TGCGCCAGCAGTGGGGGGACTAGTGTCTACGAGCAGTACTTC.

The chain recombines TRBV5-1 with TRBJ2-1; no definite D call. Trimming took off 3 bases at V and 3 bases at J, with 16 bases between the two ends. The CDR3 extends over 16 amino acids. Germline V gene data show CDR1 as SGHRS and CDR2 as YFSETQ. CDR3 nucleotides: TGCGCCAGCAGCTCGCCCTTACCAACGGGCTACAATGAGCAGTTCTTC. Protein sequence: CASSSPLPTGYNEQFF.

This rearrangement joins TRBV3-1 (or the pseudogene TRBV3-2) to TRBJ1-1; TRBD1 might be the D (5 bases). V lost 4 bases, J lost 0 bases, and 15 bases lay in between. The germline CDR1 and CDR2 sequences are LGHDT and YNNKEL (reference sequence). The CDR3 has 16 residues. The CDR3 bases are TGTGCCAGCAGCCCCTTCTTGGCACAGGTGAACACTGAAGCTTTCTTT. It encodes CASSPFLAQVNTEAFF.

The rearrangement joins TRBV25-1 to TRBJ1-1; 8 bases match TRBD1. V shed 0 bases, J shed 10 bases, and the junction held 10 bases outside the gene matches. This CDR3 is 15 amino acids long. Germline CDR1 MGHDK, CDR2 SYGVNS. The CDR3 protein is CASSEYRTGTLGAFF. As DNA, the CDR3 is TGTGCCAGCAGTGAATACAGGACAGGGACACTCGGAGCTTTCTTT. The variable domain in full, completed from reference TRBV25-1 and TRBJ1-1, reads EADIYQTPRYLVIGTGKKITLECSQTMGHDKMYWYQQDPGMELHLIHYSYGVNSTEKGDLSSESTVSRIRTEHFPLTLESARPSHTSQYLCASSEYRTGTLGAFFGQGTRLTVV.

V and J are TRBV15 and TRBJ1-5; maybe TRBD1 (6 bases). In germline, CDR1 is LNHNV, CDR2 YYDKDF (reference sequence). This CDR3 region has 14 residues. The V gene lost 1 base and the J gene lost 7 bases, with 11 bases spanning the gap. CDR3 loop: CATSRGGGGQPQHF. The DNA of the CDR3 is TGTGCCACCAGCAGAGGAGGGGGAGGGCAGCCCCAGCATTTT. Full variable domain (rest looked up from reference TRBV15 and TRBJ1-5): DAMVIQNPRYQVTQFGKPVTLSCSQTLNHNVMYWYQQKSSQAPKLLFHYYDKDFNNEADTPDNFQSRRPNTSFCFLDIRSPGLGDTAMYLCATSRGGGGQPQHFGDGTRLSIL.

The chain links TRBV3-1 (or the pseudogene TRBV3-2) to TRBJ2-7; no clear D. Germline lookup yields CDR1 LGHDT and CDR2 YNNKEL (reference sequence). The CDR3 contains 12 residues. The V end lost 1 base, the J end lost 4 bases, and 5 bases lay between the germline ends. CDR3 residues: CASSQVHYEQYF. The CDR3 nucleotides read TGTGCCAGCAGCCAAGTACATTACGAGCAGTACTTC.

This chain uses TRBV11-2 with TRBJ1-1; D uncertain. This CDR3 has 16 residues. Germline V lookup: CDR1 SGHAT, CDR2 FQNNGV. V was clipped by 1 base and J by 0 bases, with 12 bases between them. In nucleotides, the CDR3 is TGTGCCAGCAGCTTAGCTATTTCCCTCATGAACACTGAAGCTTTCTTT. Its translation: CASSLAISLMNTEAFF.

This chain links TRBV29-1 with TRBJ2-5; 9 bases fit TRBD2. V was clipped by 1 base and J by 5 bases; unmatched bases: 5. The CDR3 is 14 residues long. Germline V gives CDR1 SQVTM, CDR2 ANQGSEA. The CDR3 nucleotides are TGCAGCGTTGAAGGGTTTAGCGGGAGTGAGACCCAGTACTTC. This encodes CSVEGFSGSETQYF.

The rearrangement uses TRBV25-1 and TRBJ2-7; D unclear. The CDR3 is made up of 14 amino acids. Germline-derived CDR1 and CDR2 are MGHDK and SYGVNS. The V end lost 9 bases, the J end lost 7 bases, and 22 bases lay between the germline ends. This CDR3 is CASLVTPGLGEQYF. CDR3 nucleotide sequence: TGTGCCAGTCTCGTGACTCCCGGTTTGGGTGAGCAGTACTTC.

This clone was found a few times. This chain links TRBV30 with TRBJ2-7; 14 bases map to TRBD2. The CDR3 spans 15 residues. Germline loops: CDR1 GTSNPN, CDR2 SVGIG (reference sequence). After removal of 2 bases from V and 3 bases from J, the junction contained 3 bases not matched to a gene. CDR3 nucleotide sequence: TGTGCCTGGAGTAACGGACTAGCGGGAGGCTACGAGCAGTACTTC. Protein: CAWSNGLAGGYEQYF.

This rearrangement joins TRBV7-6 to TRBJ2-2; a possible D gene is TRBD2 (5 bases). The V gene's germline CDR1 is SGHVS and CDR2 FNYEAQ. The CDR3 runs 18 residues. The ends were cut back, 1 base at V and 1 base at J, with 16 bases in the middle. CDR3 nucleotides: TGTGCCAGCAGCTTAGAGGTGGCGGGCTATTTGAACACCGGGGAGCTGTTTTTT. Protein product: CASSLEVAGYLNTGELFF.

V and J are TRBV24-1 and TRBJ1-5, with TRBD1 matching 7 bases. Germline lookup yields CDR1 KGHDR and CDR2 SFDVKD. The CDR3 sequence is 16 residues long. Trimming cost V 4 bases and J 6 bases; bases outside gene matches: 11. DNA of the CDR3: TGTGCCACCAGTGAGGGGTCCCAGGGGGTCGGTCAGCCCCAGCATTTT. Its protein is CATSEGSQGVGQPQHF.

V and J are TRBV4-1 and TRBJ2-3; D possibly corresponds to TRBD2 (5 bases). Trimming took off 1 base at V and 2 bases at J, with 10 bases between the two ends. The CDR3 extends over 15 amino acids. CDR1 and CDR2 (germline): MGHRA, YSYEKL. CDR3 sequence: CASSQVTRYTDTQYF. CDR3 DNA: TGCGCCAGCAGCCAAGTCACTAGGTACACAGATACGCAGTATTTT.

The chain employs TRBV15 and TRBJ2-1; no clear D gene. Germline V gives CDR1 LNHNV, CDR2 YYDKDF (reference sequence). V lost 4 bases, J lost 8 bases, and 15 bases lay in between. The length of the CDR3 is 14 residues. The CDR3 region is CATSILRWADEQFF. The CDR3 DNA sequence: TGTGCCACCAGCATTCTCCGGTGGGCCGATGAGCAGTTCTTC. Together with reference TRBV15 and TRBJ2-1, the CDR3 gives the full variable domain: DAMVIQNPRYQVTQFGKPVTLSCSQTLNHNVMYWYQQKSSQAPKLLFHYYDKDFNNEADTPDNFQSRRPNTSFCFLDIRSPGLGDTAMYLCATSILRWADEQFFGPGTRLTVL.

The rearrangement links TRBV18 to TRBJ2-3; 8 nucleotides agree with TRBD1. This CDR3 is 15 amino acids long. The V gene's germline CDR1 is KGHSH and CDR2 LQKENI. The junction had 3 bases not matched to a gene; V was cut back by 4 bases and J by 0 bases. CDR3 residues: CASSRQGASTDTQYF. The CDR3 DNA is TGTGCCAGCTCACGCCAGGGGGCTAGCACAGATACGCAGTATTTT.

V is TRBV7-8 and J is TRBJ2-1; 8 positions match TRBD2. Germline CDR1 and CDR2: SGHVS and FQNEAQ. The V gene end was trimmed by 1 base and the J gene end by 6 bases; junction bases not matched to a gene: 5. CDR3 length: 15 residues. The DNA for the CDR3 is TGTGCCAGCAGCTTAGGGCGGGAGGCCCCCAATGAGCAGTTCTTC. Protein product: CASSLGREAPNEQFF.

This clone has more than one count but fewer than ten. The chain combines TRBV19 with TRBJ1-5; 7 bases match TRBD1. After removal of 5 bases from V and 0 bases from J, the junction contained 13 bases not matched to a gene. CDR1 and CDR2 (germline): LNHDA, SQIVND (reference sequence). CDR3 length equals 18 residues. The CDR3 region is CASSGNRGRDNSNQPQHF. As DNA, the CDR3 is TGTGCCAGTAGTGGAAATAGGGGGCGGGATAATAGCAATCAGCCCCAGCATTTT.

The V gene is TRBV5-5, the J gene TRBJ2-2, with 8 bases fitting TRBD2. Germline V gives CDR1 SGHKS, CDR2 YYEKEE (reference sequence). The V gene end was trimmed by 0 bases and the J gene end by 0 bases; junction bases not matched to a gene: 7. The CDR3 is made up of 18 amino acids. The CDR3 sequence: CASSLDFSGTTNTGELFF. CDR3 DNA sequence: TGTGCCAGCAGCTTGGATTTTAGCGGGACTACGAACACCGGGGAGCTGTTTTTT.

The chain's CDR3 is CASSPQPGQLTDTQYF. CDR3 nucleotide sequence: TGTGCCAGCAGCCCCCAGCCGGGACAACTCACAGATACGCAGTATTTT. The V and J genes are TRBV7-9 and TRBJ2-3; a possible D gene is TRBD1 (6 bases). CDR1 is SEHNR and CDR2 is FQNEAQ in the germline V gene (reference sequence). The CDR3 is made up of 16 amino acids. V lost 5 bases, J lost 2 bases, and 17 bases lay in between.

J is TRBJ2-7 and V is TRBV13; 8 positions match TRBD1. After removal of 5 bases from V and 3 bases from J, the junction contained 9 bases not matched to a gene. This CDR3 is built from 15 residues. Germline V gives CDR1 PRHDT, CDR2 FYEKMQ (reference sequence). The CDR3 sequence: CASSPGQGAFYEQYF. In nucleotides, the CDR3 is TGTGCCAGCAGCCCAGGACAGGGAGCTTTCTACGAGCAGTACTTC.

CDR3 in amino acids: CASSPQGVPNEKLFF. The CDR3 nucleotides are TGTGCCAGCAGTCCTCAGGGGGTACCTAATGAAAAACTGTTTTTT. This chain joins TRBV2 and TRBJ1-4; 7 nucleotides align to TRBD1. V lost 5 bases, J lost 3 bases, and 6 bases stayed unmatched. In germline, CDR1 is SNHLY, CDR2 FYNNEI. The CDR3 length is 15 residues.

The chain carries TRBV14 and TRBJ1-2; the D gene is possibly TRBD1 (5 bases). Between the trimmed V and J ends, which lost 2 bases and 8 bases, there was a span of 12 bases. From germline, CDR1 is SGHDN and CDR2 FVKESK. The CDR3 spans 13 residues. The CDR3 DNA follows: TGTGCCAGCAGCCAAAGTAGGGGAACGGGCTACACCTTC. It codes for CASSQSRGTGYTF.

The gene calls are TRBV11-1 and TRBJ2-5, with TRBD2 as a possible D gene (6 bases). V shed 1 base and J shed 1 base, with 10 bases lying between them. CDR1 and CDR2 from the germline V gene are SGHAT and FQDESV (reference sequence). This CDR3 has 15 amino acids. CDR3 coding DNA: TGTGCCAGCAGCTTAGACGGGAGACCCCAAGAGACCCAGTACTTC. This codes for CASSLDGRPQETQYF.

The rearrangement links TRBV30 to TRBJ1-3; perhaps TRBD1 as D (5 bases). The CDR3 runs to 14 residues. Germline loops: CDR1 GTSNPN, CDR2 SVGIG (reference sequence). The V gene lost 8 bases and the J gene lost 1 base, with 15 bases spanning the gap. CDR3 nucleotides: TGTGCCAGCAATTCGGACAAATCTGGAAACACCATATATTTT. The encoded protein is CASNSDKSGNTIYF. Variable domain in full (rest from reference TRBV30 and TRBJ1-3): SQTIHQWPATLVQPVGSPLSLECTVEGTSNPNLYWYRQAAGRGLQLLFYSVGIGQISSEVPQNLSASRPQDRQFILSSKKLLLSDSGFYLCASNSDKSGNTIYFGEGSWLTVV.